Presented here are 19 T cell receptor beta chains from one specimen sequenced in a study of blood T cells in healthy people across ages. Using a J-beta primer mix together with a sample-barcoded 5' primer, a second PCR was run for 7 to 11 cycles. TCRdb independently ran MiXCR on the 5' RACE reads; one entry per CDR3 protein. The table records around 1.5 million distinct CDR3 sequences, approximately 32% of them present only once. Sequenced: blood. The receptors derive from a woman aged 25 to 39 in good health.

The rearrangement links TRBV12-3 or TRBV12-4 to TRBJ2-1; perhaps TRBD2 as D (6 bases). This CDR3 has 14 residues. The germline V and J ends were trimmed by 4 bases and 3 bases, with 10 bases remaining between them. The CDR3 coding sequence is TGTGCCAGCAGTTCCGGCGGGGTCTACAATGAGCAGTTCTTC. Protein sequence: CASSSGGVYNEQFF.

This clonotype was found a few times. This chain joins TRBV5-1 and TRBJ1-6, with no clear D. CDR1 and CDR2 from the germline V gene are SGHRS and YFSETQ. V lost 6 bases and J 0 bases, leaving 10 bases between the germline ends. The CDR3 covers 15 residues. The CDR3 region is CASTTESSYNSPLHF. In DNA form, the CDR3 reads TGCGCCAGCACAACAGAAAGCTCCTATAATTCACCCCTCCACTTT.

This chain joins TRBV9 and TRBJ1-1; TRBD1 is a possible D gene (6 bases). This CDR3 comprises 14 residues. Germline V gives CDR1 SGDLS, CDR2 YYNGEE. V was clipped by 3 bases and J by 3 bases, with 12 bases between them. The CDR3 region is CASSASQGYTEAFF. In DNA form, the CDR3 reads TGTGCCAGCAGCGCCTCTCAGGGGTACACTGAAGCTTTCTTT.

This CDR3 is CAISGASLTYEQYF. CDR3 DNA sequence: TGTGCTATTTCCGGGGCTTCTCTTACCTACGAGCAGTACTTC. V usage is TRBV6-1 and J usage is TRBJ2-7; perhaps D is TRBD1 or TRBD2 (5 bases each). Per the germline V gene, CDR1 is MNHNS and CDR2 is SASEGT. The CDR3 sequence is 14 residues long.

The chain links TRBV4-1 to TRBJ2-7, with 13 bases lining up with TRBD2. The V and J ends lost 5 bases and 5 bases, in that order; junction bases with no gene match: 15. Germline CDR1 reads MGHRA; CDR2 reads YSYEKL. This CDR3 region has 18 residues. The chain's CDR3 is CASSSGLAGLSGVHEQYF. The CDR3 bases are TGCGCCAGCAGCTCGGGACTAGCGGGACTATCAGGGGTCCACGAGCAGTACTTC.

This clonotype has only a few counts. This sequence joins TRBV7-2 and TRBJ2-3, with a weak D call TRBD2 (6 bases). With 0 bases removed from V and 3 bases from J, the gap between germline ends came to 10 bases. In germline, CDR1 is SGHTA, CDR2 FQGNSA. There are 15 residues in the CDR3. The CDR3: CASSLAGGETDTQYF. In DNA, the CDR3 is TGTGCCAGCAGCTTAGCTGGCGGGGAAACAGATACGCAGTATTTT.

This clonotype has more than one count but fewer than ten. CDR3 residues: CASRGGGNTDTQYF. CDR3 DNA sequence: TGTGCCAGCAGAGGAGGGGGGAACACAGATACGCAGTATTTT. The genes are TRBV3-1 and TRBJ2-3; D possibly uses TRBD1 or TRBD2 (6 bases each). The germline V and J ends were trimmed by 6 bases and 2 bases, with 12 bases remaining between them. CDR1 and CDR2 (germline): LGHDT, YNNKEL (reference sequence). The CDR3 is 14 residues long.

As to this clonotype: A read error may produce the germline difference seen at one junction end. The rearrangement links TRBV27 to TRBJ2-7, with a possible D match to TRBD2 (6 bases). The CDR3 has 15 amino acids. Germline V lookup: CDR1 MNHEY, CDR2 SMNVEV (reference sequence). This CDR3 reads CASSFRDWDSYGQYF. As DNA, the CDR3 is TGTGCCAGCAGTTTCCGGGACTGGGATTCCTACGGGCAGTACTTC.

The chain combines TRBV5-1 with TRBJ1-2; 9 bases agree with TRBD1. CDR3 length: 15 amino acids. J gave up 0 bases and V 4 bases, and 4 bases lay outside the gene matches. Germline-derived CDR1 and CDR2 are SGHRS and YFSETQ. CDR3: CASSRDREANYGYTF. The CDR3 nucleotides read TGCGCCAGCAGCCGGGACAGGGAAGCTAACTATGGCTACACCTTC.

This clonotype has only a few counts. The V call is TRBV11-1, the J call TRBJ2-7; 8 positions agree with TRBD1. The V segment lost 5 bases and the J segment 0 bases; nucleotides outside the gene matches: 6. This CDR3 contains 15 residues. Germline V gene sequence: CDR1 SGHAT, CDR2 FQDESV (reference sequence). CDR3 residues: CASSPTTGVSYEQYF. Here the CDR3 DNA reads TGTGCCAGCAGCCCCACGACAGGGGTCTCCTACGAGCAGTACTTC.

The rearrangement joins TRBV7-9 to TRBJ1-4, with D tentatively TRBD1 (5 bases). Trimming took 8 bases from V and 0 from J, leaving 10 bases between them. The CDR3 is made up of 14 amino acids. Germline V gives CDR1 SEHNR, CDR2 FQNEAQ (reference sequence). In DNA form, the CDR3 reads TGTGCCAGCGGCGGGGCCTCAACTAATGAAAAACTGTTTTTT. Its protein product is CASGGASTNEKLFF.

This rearrangement joins TRBV7-8 to TRBJ1-4, with 7 positions matching TRBD1. Unmatched junction bases numbered 4, after V lost 6 bases and J lost 3 bases. CDR3 length: 14 residues. The germline CDR1 and CDR2 sequences are SGHVS and FQNEAQ. The CDR3 sequence: CASRAGTANEKLFF. In nucleotides, the CDR3 is TGTGCCAGCAGGGCCGGGACAGCTAATGAAAAACTGTTTTTT.

This clonotype has only a few counts. The gene calls are TRBV27 and TRBJ2-6; D unresolved. The V gene lost 5 bases and the J gene lost 3 bases, with 14 bases spanning the gap. Germline lookup yields CDR1 MNHEY and CDR2 SMNVEV (reference sequence). This CDR3 has 16 amino acids. In DNA form, the CDR3 reads TGTGCCAGCAGTCCCTCCGCCGGGTATGGGGCCAACGTCCTGACTTTC. This encodes CASSPSAGYGANVLTF.

This clonotype was recorded at least ten times. The V and J genes are TRBV20-1 and TRBJ1-2; a weak D match, TRBD1 (5 bases). Germline values: CDR1 DFQATT, CDR2 SNEGSKA (reference sequence). The CDR3 consists of 12 residues. Between the trimmed V and J ends, which lost 7 bases and 1 base, there was a span of 10 bases. CDR3: CSGVDSNYGYTF. In nucleotides, the CDR3 is TGCAGTGGAGTTGACAGTAACTATGGCTACACCTTC.

This clonotype has only a few counts. The chain recombines TRBV27 with TRBJ2-4; D is perhaps TRBD2 (6 bases). The DNA end lines up better with TRBJ2-7; the J call may be wrong. CDR1 is MNHEY and CDR2 is SMNVEV in the germline V gene (reference sequence). The CDR3 consists of 15 residues. CDR3 nucleotide sequence: TGTGCCAGCAGTTTAGGTACGGGGACTTCCTACGAGCAGTACTTC. Translation: CASSLGTGTSYEQYF.

The V call is TRBV3-1, the J call TRBJ2-4; 7 bases agree with TRBD2. This CDR3 has 15 residues. The germline CDR1 and CDR2 sequences are LGHDT and YNNKEL (reference sequence). Unmatched junction bases numbered 5, after V lost 1 base and J lost 5 bases. This CDR3 is CASSQGREWQNIQYF. The CDR3, as DNA: TGTGCCAGCAGCCAAGGGCGGGAGTGGCAAAACATTCAGTACTTC.

J is TRBJ1-1 and V is TRBV29-1; D is unresolved. V lost 4 bases, J lost 0 bases, and 12 bases lay in between. This CDR3 has 14 amino acids. The germline V gene has CDR1 SQVTM and CDR2 ANQGSEA. Here the CDR3 reads CSVVQSNMNTEAFF. As DNA, the CDR3 is TGCAGCGTTGTCCAGAGCAACATGAACACTGAAGCTTTCTTT.

This clonotype was seen only a few times. The genes are TRBV20-1 and TRBJ2-1; 11 nucleotides line up with TRBD2. Germline CDR1 is DFQATT and CDR2 is SNEGSKA (reference sequence). This CDR3 has 14 amino acids. Losses at the gene ends were 5 bases for V and 4 bases for J; bases not matched to a gene: 4. The DNA for the CDR3 is TGCAGTGCTGTCGGGACTAGCGGATACAATGAGCAGTTCTTC. It is translated as CSAVGTSGYNEQFF.

This clonotype was seen only a few times. The rearrangement joins TRBV4-1 to TRBJ2-2, with 12 nucleotides matching TRBD1. Per germline, CDR1 MGHRA and CDR2 YSYEKL. The trim removed 4 bases at V and 2 bases at J, leaving 14 bases unmatched. This CDR3 has 20 residues. The CDR3 loop is CASSRLLYRDRGRNTGELFF. The CDR3 bases are TGCGCCAGCAGCCGCCTGCTATACCGGGACAGGGGGCGAAACACCGGGGAGCTGTTTTTT.